The rows below give T cell receptor beta chains drawn from one sample of a study of PD-1 blockade in classical Hodgkin lymphoma. The data were produced by immunoSEQ multiplex PCR, yet TCRdb's version contains in-frame clones alone and is incomplete. The profile shows about 22,000 clones, approximately 67% of them singletons. The source was CD4+ T cells from blood, collected before the fourth cycle of nivolumab. The receptors come from a human donor with classical Hodgkin lymphoma. Each CDR3 is given with its conserved first and last residue.

TRBV19 16 CASSIGGTGSLYGYTF
TRBV7-9 15 CASSLVGQANTEAFF
TRBV7-8 16 CASSSKAQGANEKLFF
TRBV5-1 16 CASSHKRVGGGNEQFF
TRBV27 13 CATPVGSGQPQHF
TRBV9 15 CASSPWTGENTEAFF
TRBV19 14 CASSTTGVGEKLFF
TRBV9 16 CASSRSIGLNTGELFF
TRBV7-2 12 CASTVSGYGYTF
TRBV6-5 13 CASSVQGDSPLHF
TRBV28 15 CASSGLATSTDTQYF
TRBV6-4 15 CASSPRTGGYNEQFF
TRBV18 16 CASSPIVPGPSYEQYF
TRBV28 14 CASSWDRPTDTQYF
TRBV18 13 CASSPSGVTEAFF
TRBV4-3 15 CASSQDGQEDYGYTF
TRBV4-3 14 CASSQDLGTDTQYF
TRBV18 13 CASSPGRGNTIYF
TRBV4-1 13 CASSHHLDQPQHF
TRBV4-3 15 CASSLTFAGHYEQYF
TRBV7-2 14 CASSLVDYSYEQYF
TRBV6-5 16 CASSYPEGVGSYEQYF
TRBV5-1 14 CASSSTGGTNEQFF
TRBV30 12 CAWSVQDYGYTF
TRBV11-2 15 CASSLMTSGGETQYF
TRBV5-6 14 CASSFPGSQETQYF
TRBV7-2 14 CASSLVWQNTEAFF
TRBV7-9 13 CASSLNGNNEQFF
TRBV5-1 16 CASSPVGRASSYEQYF
TRBV29-1 12 CSVEQGQETQYF
TRBV5-4 15 CASSLGGLMTDTQYF
TRBV5-4 13 CASSRYGTNTIYF
TRBV2 13 CASKQGHQETQYF
TRBV7-2 13 CASSLGLTGTQYF
TRBV6-1 13 CASSDQAGQPQHF
TRBV19 14 CASSIDRGIQPQHF
TRBV5-5 14 CASIQELGATEAFF
TRBV2 13 CASSEQGPTKQYF
TRBV18 16 CASSQETGTSNQPQHF
TRBV7-9 13 CASASIRNTEAFF